The 29 T cell receptor beta chains reported below all come from one sample, sequenced in a study of T cell responses to AZD1222 COVID-19 vaccine. Here immunoSEQ multiplex PCR was the method, and the copy in TCRdb shows in-frame clones only, minus some. The sample holds 100,000 to 150,000 clones, roughly 91% seen once. Specimen: peripheral blood, collected on day 0 of MenACWY control vaccination. Source of these receptors: an adult in good health.

This clone was found once. This sequence joins TRBV6-5 and TRBJ1-2; no clear D. The germline gives CDR1 MNHEY, CDR2 SVGAGI. The V gene lost 10 bases and the J gene lost 5 bases, with 17 bases spanning the gap. The CDR3 contains 13 residues. CDR3 loop: CATINGPSYGYTF. DNA for the CDR3: TGTGCCACCATCAATGGGCCATCTTATGGCTACACCTTC.

The chain has TRBV9 and TRBJ2-5; D possibly corresponds to TRBD2 (6 bases). Deletions cut 4 bases from V and 3 bases from J, with 19 bases between. The CDR3 runs to 16 residues. Germline lookup yields CDR1 SGDLS and CDR2 YYNGEE. The CDR3 nucleotides are TGTGCCAGCAGCCCACGCGGGGTACGGGTAAAAGAGACCCAGTACTTC. It specifies CASSPRGVRVKETQYF.

The chain carries TRBV2 and TRBJ2-7; 9 bases match TRBD1. The CDR3 length is 15 residues. CDR1 SNHLY and CDR2 FYNNEI come from the germline V gene. Here the CDR3 reads CASREGQGITYEQYV. For the CDR3, the DNA is TGTGCCAGCAGGGAAGGACAGGGGATAACCTACGAGCAGTACGTC.

The chain employs TRBV5-8 and TRBJ2-7; no firm D call. Trimming took 0 bases from V and 2 from J, leaving 6 bases between them. Germline lookup yields CDR1 SGHTS and CDR2 YDEGEE. The CDR3 is 13 residues long. CDR3 in amino acids: CASSLDSPYEQYV. CDR3 in DNA: TGTGCCAGCAGCTTGGACAGTCCCTACGAGCAGTACGTC.

The V call is TRBV6-4, the J call TRBJ2-2; possibly TRBD2 for D (7 bases). CDR3 length: 15 amino acids. The germline CDR1 and CDR2 sequences are MRHNA and SNTAGT. V was trimmed by 3 bases and J by 2 bases, leaving 10 bases between them. DNA of the CDR3: TGTGCCAGCAGTGAAAGGGGGGGTAACACCGGGGAGCTGTTTTTT. Translation gives CASSERGGNTGELFF.

The V call is TRBV7-7, the J call TRBJ2-5; maybe TRBD1 (5 bases). Trimming removed 1 base from V and 2 bases from J, with 17 bases in between. CDR3 length: 17 amino acids. Germline CDR1 and CDR2: SSHAT and FNYEAQ (reference sequence). CDR3 coding DNA: TGTGCCAGCAGCTTAGGTAGGGGCAGGGCGAATCAAGAGACCCAGTACTTC. Protein sequence: CASSLGRGRANQETQYF.

The chain employs TRBV7-9 and TRBJ1-5; 7 positions agree with TRBD1. The CDR3 length is 14 residues. V lost 3 bases to trimming and J lost 6 bases; unmatched junction nucleotides: 5. Germline V gene data show CDR1 as SEHNR and CDR2 as FQNEAQ (reference sequence). The CDR3, as DNA: TGTGCCAGCAGCTTGGAAGGGGGCGGTCAGCCCCAGCATTTT. Its translation: CASSLEGGGQPQHF.

This rearrangement joins TRBV2 to TRBJ2-2; unclear D gene. Germline-derived CDR1 and CDR2 are SNHLY and FYNNEI. V was pared by 7 bases and J by 4 bases, with 4 bases between. CDR3 length equals 11 residues. The CDR3 loop is CASTSTGELFF. The CDR3 nucleotides read TGTGCCAGCACGAGCACCGGGGAGCTGTTTTTT.

The DNA of the CDR3 is TGTGCCAGCACCCGACCAGGGGGGCGGGCTGAGCAGTTCTTC. Its translation: CASTRPGGRAEQFF. The chain combines TRBV28 with TRBJ2-1; D possibly corresponds to TRBD1 (7 bases). CDR1 MDHEN and CDR2 SYDVKM come from the germline V gene. The CDR3 totals 14 residues. Trimming removed 7 bases at V and 9 bases at J, with 19 bases between.

The chain joins TRBV6-5 to TRBJ2-3; maybe TRBD1 (5 bases). Germline loops: CDR1 MNHEY, CDR2 SVGAGI. Trimming stripped 7 bases from V and 3 bases from J, with 11 bases between. CDR3 size: 13 residues. The CDR3 loop reads CASNYQGTDTQYF. CDR3 nucleotides: TGTGCCAGCAATTATCAGGGAACAGATACGCAGTATTTT.

This chain uses TRBV19 with TRBJ2-5; 13 bases line up with TRBD2. Germline lookup yields CDR1 LNHDA and CDR2 SQIVND (reference sequence). V trimming: 3 bases; J trimming: 5 bases; junction bases outside the gene matches: 27. This CDR3 has 23 residues. DNA of the CDR3: TGTGCCAGTAGTATTACGTGGGGTATTATCGGGACTAGCGGGAATCACGAAAACGAGACCCAGTACTTC. Translating gives CASSITWGIIGTSGNHENETQYF.

The chain links TRBV19 to TRBJ1-1, with D uncertain. Trimming pared 8 bases from V and 1 base from J, leaving 11 bases between. Germline CDR1 is LNHDA and CDR2 is SQIVND (reference sequence). CDR3 length equals 13 residues. The DNA of the CDR3 is TGTGCCAGTGCTTATGACGGGAACACTGAAGCTTTCTTT. Amino acids: CASAYDGNTEAFF.

The V call is TRBV28, the J call TRBJ2-1; D is ambiguous. The CDR3 runs to 15 residues. Trimming left V 4 bases short and J 8 bases short, with 18 bases between. Germline lookup yields CDR1 MDHEN and CDR2 SYDVKM. The CDR3 is CASSSFPRRLDEQFF. In DNA, the CDR3 is TGTGCCAGCAGTTCCTTCCCGCGCAGGCTCGATGAGCAGTTCTTC.

This chain links TRBV6-5 with TRBJ1-2; 10 bases align to TRBD1. This CDR3 region has 14 residues. Trimming took 6 bases from V and 10 from J; bases not matched to a gene: 11. CDR1 and CDR2 from the germline V gene are MNHEY and SVGAGI. CDR3 sequence: CASSPLGQGGNYTF. The CDR3 nucleotides read TGTGCCAGCAGCCCCTTAGGACAGGGGGGAAACTACACCTTC.

The table lists this clone with a few counts. The chain uses TRBV4-1 and TRBJ1-2, with a possible D match to TRBD1 (5 bases). Trimming stripped 5 bases from V and 1 base from J, with 11 bases between. The V gene's germline CDR1 is MGHRA and CDR2 YSYEKL. The CDR3 is 14 amino acids. The CDR3 sequence is CASSSMGVNYGYTF. Written as DNA, the CDR3 is TGCGCCAGCAGCTCTATGGGGGTTAACTATGGCTACACCTTC.

V gene TRBV7-2 combines with J gene TRBJ1-5; no clear D gene. The CDR3 runs to 14 residues. V was shortened by 2 bases and J by 3 bases, with 8 bases between the two germline ends. Germline V gives CDR1 SGHTA, CDR2 FQGNSA. Here the CDR3 DNA reads TGTGCCAGCAGCTTATTCACAGCCAATCAGCCCCAGCATTTT. Translation: CASSLFTANQPQHF.

The V call is TRBV24-1, the J call TRBJ2-1, with 8 positions matching TRBD2. This CDR3 is built from 17 residues. Germline lookup yields CDR1 KGHDR and CDR2 SFDVKD. With V trimmed by 5 bases and J by 4 bases, 12 bases remained unmatched. The CDR3 coding sequence is TGTGCCACCAGTGCCGATACTAGCGGACGGGTTTACAATGAGCAGTTCTTC. Translation: CATSADTSGRVYNEQFF.

The chain joins TRBV5-1 to TRBJ2-1, with 8 bases lining up with TRBD1. The CDR3 is made up of 15 amino acids. The V segment lost 4 bases and the J segment 3 bases; nucleotides outside the gene matches: 6. From germline, CDR1 is SGHRS and CDR2 YFSETQ. The CDR3 spells CASSPGQDIYNEQFF. In DNA form, the CDR3 reads TGCGCCAGCAGCCCGGGACAGGATATCTACAATGAGCAGTTCTTC.

Here the CDR3 reads CASTYAPTIANYGYTF. The DNA of the CDR3 is TGTGCCAGCACCTATGCCCCGACAATAGCTAACTATGGCTACACCTTC. This chain uses TRBV28 with TRBJ1-2; no definite D call. The length of the CDR3 is 16 residues. V dropped 7 bases and J dropped 0 bases, with 18 bases sitting between them. Per germline, CDR1 MDHEN and CDR2 SYDVKM.

The V call is TRBV29-1, the J call TRBJ2-7; a possible D gene is TRBD1 (6 bases). Germline CDR1 is SQVTM and CDR2 is ANQGSEA. The CDR3 runs to 16 residues. V gave up 3 bases and J gave up 3 bases, with 21 bases separating them. DNA of the CDR3: TGCAGCGTTGAGACGGCAGGGGCCGCGAACGTCTACGAGCAGTACTTC. Translating gives CSVETAGAANVYEQYF.

This clone was seen once. This chain connects TRBV18 to TRBJ2-5; 7 bases match TRBD2. With 4 bases clipped from V and 2 bases from J, the junction kept 1 base outside the gene matches. The CDR3 has 13 residues. Germline assignment: CDR1 KGHSH and CDR2 LQKENI. The CDR3 sequence is CASSLLAQETQYF. The CDR3, as DNA: TGTGCCAGCTCACTACTAGCGCAAGAGACCCAGTACTTC.

V and J are TRBV25-1 and TRBJ1-4; 8 bases are shared with TRBD1. Per the germline V gene, CDR1 is MGHDK and CDR2 is SYGVNS. The V gene end was trimmed by 3 bases and the J gene end by 3 bases; junction bases not matched to a gene: 3. The CDR3 has 15 amino acids. The CDR3 bases are TGTGCCAGCAGTGACGGACAGGGCTCTAATGAAAAACTGTTTTTT. This translates into CASSDGQGSNEKLFF.

This clone has only one observation. The chain recombines TRBV3-1 (or the pseudogene TRBV3-2) with TRBJ2-7; D may match TRBD1 or TRBD2 (5 bases each). The germline V gene has CDR1 LGHDT and CDR2 YNNKEL (reference sequence). The V end was cut by 0 bases, the J end by 2 bases, with 20 bases between. The CDR3 is 18 amino acids. The CDR3 region is CASSQERGVRGVPYEQYF. DNA for the CDR3: TGTGCCAGCAGCCAAGAAAGAGGGGTGAGAGGGGTTCCCTACGAGCAGTACTTC.

J is TRBJ2-3 and V is TRBV3-1 (or the pseudogene TRBV3-2), with 7 bases matching TRBD2. CDR1 and CDR2 from the germline V gene are LGHDT and YNNKEL (reference sequence). V gave up 4 bases and J gave up 2 bases; unmatched junction bases: 3. The CDR3 has 14 residues. The DNA for the CDR3 is TGTGCCAGCAGCCCGCGGGGGACCACAGATACGCAGTATTTT. Its translation is CASSPRGTTDTQYF.

This chain links TRBV2 with TRBJ1-5; unclear D gene. Deletions cut 7 bases from V and 3 bases from J, with 16 bases between. The CDR3 extends over 15 amino acids. Looked up from germline, CDR1 is SNHLY and CDR2 is FYNNEI. CDR3 nucleotide sequence: TGTGCCAGCACTAACGTCCGGGGAAACAATCAGCCCCAGCATTTT. Its protein is CASTNVRGNNQPQHF.

This clone was seen more than once but under ten times. J is TRBJ1-6 and V is TRBV27; tentatively, D is TRBD1 (5 bases). V was clipped by 4 bases and J by 10 bases, with 23 bases between them. The length of the CDR3 is 17 residues. Looked up from germline, CDR1 is MNHEY and CDR2 is SMNVEV (reference sequence). The CDR3 protein is CASSSSKDIRMRSPLHF. In nucleotides, the CDR3 is TGTGCCAGCAGTTCGTCCAAGGACATACGGATGAGATCACCCCTCCACTTT.

The V gene is TRBV28, the J gene TRBJ1-6, with D perhaps matching TRBD1 (5 bases). V lost 2 bases and J 4 bases, leaving 9 bases between the germline ends. This CDR3 comprises 15 residues. The germline V gene encodes CDR1 MDHEN and CDR2 SYDVKM. The CDR3 loop is CASSLGAGYNSPLHF. The CDR3 DNA follows: TGTGCCAGCAGTTTAGGGGCAGGGTATAATTCACCCCTCCACTTT.

The CDR3 protein is CASSLDGGSPLHF. In nucleotides, the CDR3 is TGTGCCAGCAGCTTAGATGGGGGTTCACCCCTCCACTTT. The rearrangement uses TRBV7-9 and TRBJ1-6; tentatively, D is TRBD1 (5 bases). With 1 base removed from V and 9 bases from J, the gap between germline ends came to 7 bases. The CDR3 has 13 amino acids. Per the germline V gene, CDR1 is SEHNR and CDR2 is FQNEAQ (reference sequence).

This CDR3 reads CASSQDRASGSHEQFF. CDR3 sequence (DNA): TGTGCCAGCAGCCAAGATAGGGCTAGCGGGAGCCATGAGCAGTTCTTC. The rearrangement uses TRBV4-2 and TRBJ2-1, with 10 bases lining up with TRBD2. V gave up 0 bases and J gave up 8 bases; unmatched junction bases: 7. The CDR3 has 16 amino acids. CDR1 is LGHNA, CDR2 YNFKEQ, per germline.